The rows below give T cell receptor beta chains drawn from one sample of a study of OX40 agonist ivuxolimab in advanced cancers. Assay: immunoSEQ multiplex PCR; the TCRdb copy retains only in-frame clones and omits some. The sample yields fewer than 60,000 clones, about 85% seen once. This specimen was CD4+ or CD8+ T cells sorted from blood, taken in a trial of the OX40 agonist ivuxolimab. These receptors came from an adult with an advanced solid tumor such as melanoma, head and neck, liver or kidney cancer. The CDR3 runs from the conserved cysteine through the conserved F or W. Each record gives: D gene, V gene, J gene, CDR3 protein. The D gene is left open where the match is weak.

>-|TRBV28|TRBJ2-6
CASSPWDSSGANVLTF
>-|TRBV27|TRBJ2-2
CASSLSYHTGELFF
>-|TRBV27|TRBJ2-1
CASSLSNEQFF
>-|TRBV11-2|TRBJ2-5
CASSLRTETQYF
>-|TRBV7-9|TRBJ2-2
CASSEMAGRNTGELFF
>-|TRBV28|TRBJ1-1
CASSSLGSPEAFF
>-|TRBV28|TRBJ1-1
CASSFDAEEAFF
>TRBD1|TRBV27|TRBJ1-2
CASSLQGGLYGYTF
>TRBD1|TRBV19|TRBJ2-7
CASSAAKDRAYEQYF
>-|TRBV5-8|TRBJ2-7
CASSPIPGPRFYEQYF
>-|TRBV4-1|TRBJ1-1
CASTYNLPENTEAFF
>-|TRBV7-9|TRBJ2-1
CASSLTQPSYNEQFF
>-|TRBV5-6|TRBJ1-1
CASSFHRVDEAFF
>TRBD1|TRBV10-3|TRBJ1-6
CAISDPGQGVDSPLHF
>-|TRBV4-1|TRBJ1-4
CASSPFEVGTTDEKLFF
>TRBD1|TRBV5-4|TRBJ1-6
CASSLVPGQGNSPLHF
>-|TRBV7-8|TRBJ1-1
CASSYTSPKQGTEAFF
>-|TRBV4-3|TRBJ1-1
CASSEDGSDTEAFF
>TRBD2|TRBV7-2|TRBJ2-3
CASSLAGGGLDTQYF
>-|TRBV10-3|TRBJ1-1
CAISEPSVGMAFF
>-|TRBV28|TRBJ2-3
CASSLDSRDPVPHADTQYF
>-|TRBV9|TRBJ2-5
CASSPEGRLYQETQYF
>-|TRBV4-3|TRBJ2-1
CASSQGPLAPDAYNEQFF
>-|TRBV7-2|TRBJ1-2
CASSPYGGDYYGYTF
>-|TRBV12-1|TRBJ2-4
CASILLGDRDNIQYF
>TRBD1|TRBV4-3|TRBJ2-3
CASSQGQGAGDTQYF
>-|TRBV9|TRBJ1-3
CASSERAGEISGNTIYF
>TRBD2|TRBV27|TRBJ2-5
CARGGTEGTQYF
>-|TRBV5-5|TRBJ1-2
CASSFALSGAWSYTF
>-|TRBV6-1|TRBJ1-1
CASWRGVGTEAFF
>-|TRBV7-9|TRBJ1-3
CASSGNTIYF
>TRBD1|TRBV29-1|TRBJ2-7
CSVEGDRKDEQYF
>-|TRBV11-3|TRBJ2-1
CASSDTGEGDEQFF
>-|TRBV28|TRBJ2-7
CASSLSTGTYEQYF
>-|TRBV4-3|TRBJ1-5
CASSQRGGGQPQHF
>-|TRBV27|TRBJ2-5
CASSPYVWGQETQYF
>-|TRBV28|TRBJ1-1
CASSFDETEAFF
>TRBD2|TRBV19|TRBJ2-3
CASSIGAGGTDTQYF
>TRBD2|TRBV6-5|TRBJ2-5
CASSYEAGGAQETQYF
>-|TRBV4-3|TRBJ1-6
CASSQDTGDNSPLHF
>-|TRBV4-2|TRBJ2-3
CASSLEVVDTQYF
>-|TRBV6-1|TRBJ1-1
CASNFRGMNTEAFF
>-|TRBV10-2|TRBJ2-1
CASSEIASEQFF
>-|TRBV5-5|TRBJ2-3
CASSLARGGGDTQYF
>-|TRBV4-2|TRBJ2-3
CASSTRHDYTDTQYF
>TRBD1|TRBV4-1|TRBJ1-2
CASSQGAEGAGYGYTF
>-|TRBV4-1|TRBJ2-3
CASSGQPGGTDTQYF
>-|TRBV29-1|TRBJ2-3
CSVPRGAVTDTQYF
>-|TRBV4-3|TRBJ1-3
CASSQDGPSSGNTIYF
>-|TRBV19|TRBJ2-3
CASSIGTDLSTDTQYF